This entry describes one T cell receptor beta chain. Its specificity is not known. These data belong to a study of T cells expressing NK-cell markers. For the study at large: Of eight sequenced donors, seven were HCMV-seropositive and one HCMV-seronegative.

Study-level findings and limits: Leadership of the CD3+CD56-NKG2C+ fraction also belonged to these clonotypes in several donors. Of the CD8+ T cells in over five donors, about 1.0-7.0% belonged to dominant NKG2C+ clonotypes.

5'RACE template switching with UMIs generated TCR beta cDNA. TCRdb re-called the 5' RACE reads; every CDR3 protein appears as one record, without DNA. The table lists 500,000 to 700,000 distinct CDR3 sequences. Sequencing input: blood T cells: a sorted CD56 or NKG2C T cell subset, CD4+ or CD8+ T cells, or bulk PBMC T cells (not recorded which). The sequence was collected from a man between 18 and 29 years old in good health.

The CDR3 is CASSQDPPELGTQYF. The chain employs TRBV14 and TRBJ2-5; the TRBD1 assignment by TCRdb is unverifiable without DNA. Germline V gene data show CDR1 as SGHDN and CDR2 as FVKESK. The CDR3 contains 15 residues.